Below, 10 T cell receptor beta chains from the same sample are listed, as sequenced in a study of Ad26.COV2.S vaccination and SARS-CoV-2 variants. Treatment reported: around 19 received Ad26.COV2.S at low or high dose, single or two shots; roughly five received placebo; per-sample allocation not given. Sampling took place 63 days after the first vaccine or placebo injection. Here immunoSEQ multiplex PCR was the method, and the copy in TCRdb shows in-frame clones only, minus some. The table has just over 350,000 clones, approximately 85% seen once. Source: peripheral blood, taken in a trial of Ad26.COV2.S vaccine versus placebo. All receptors come from a person aged 18-65 years who received the Ad26.COV2.S COVID-19 vaccine or a placebo.

This clone was observed once. V is TRBV19 and J is TRBJ2-7; D is possibly TRBD2 (6 bases). Trimming removed 7 bases at V and 1 base at J, with 11 bases between. Germline V CDR1 and CDR2: LNHDA, SQIVND (reference sequence). The CDR3 is 13 amino acids. The CDR3 reads CASKRDSSYEQYF. The DNA of the CDR3 is TGTGCCAGTAAACGGGACTCTTCCTACGAGCAGTACTTC.

V and J are TRBV4-1 and TRBJ2-5; 10 bases fit TRBD2. This CDR3 contains 15 residues. CDR1 MGHRA and CDR2 YSYEKL come from the germline V gene. With V trimmed by 5 bases and J by 3 bases, 6 bases remained unmatched. The CDR3 loop is CASSRTSGAEETQYF. CDR3 coding DNA: TGCGCCAGCAGCAGGACTAGCGGCGCTGAAGAGACCCAGTACTTC.

This chain links TRBV6-6 with TRBJ1-6, with 7 bases lining up with TRBD1. The trim removed 5 bases at V and 9 bases at J, leaving 7 bases unmatched. Per the germline V gene, CDR1 is MNHNY and CDR2 is SVGAGI (reference sequence). The CDR3 has 14 amino acids. CDR3 coding DNA: TGTGCCAGCAGTGACAGGGTTTTTGTTTCACCCCTCCACTTT. It encodes CASSDRVFVSPLHF.

A single count supports this clone. The chain has TRBV28 and TRBJ2-7; 12 bases align to TRBD2. Looked up from germline, CDR1 is MDHEN and CDR2 is SYDVKM. The CDR3 consists of 22 residues. V gave up 1 base and J gave up 0 bases; unmatched junction bases: 19. The CDR3 nucleotides read TGTGCCAGCAGTTTATTAACCCCCCCCCTAGCGGGAGGGGAGCTCTACTCCTACGAGCAGTACTTC. Its translation is CASSLLTPPLAGGELYSYEQYF.

This clone was picked up one time. The gene calls are TRBV24-1 and TRBJ2-7, with 12 nucleotides matching TRBD1. Germline V CDR1 and CDR2: KGHDR, SFDVKD. V trimming: 2 bases; J trimming: 2 bases; junction bases outside the gene matches: 3. The CDR3 covers 16 residues. The CDR3: CATSDSGTGGAYEQYF. In nucleotides, the CDR3 is TGTGCCACCAGTGATTCCGGGACAGGGGGCGCCTACGAGCAGTACTTC.

The V gene is TRBV5-3, the J gene TRBJ2-4; D gene ambiguous. TRBV5-3 is identified as an open reading frame with a role that is uncertain. V lost 4 bases, J lost 3 bases, and 14 bases lay in between. CDR3 length: 15 residues. This CDR3 is CARSGRSLSKNIQYF. DNA of the CDR3: TGTGCCAGAAGCGGCCGCTCACTAAGCAAAAACATTCAGTACTTC.

This chain connects TRBV3-1 (or the pseudogene TRBV3-2) to TRBJ2-5, with TRBD2 identical over 7 bases. From germline, CDR1 is LGHDT and CDR2 YNNKEL (reference sequence). Trimming cost V 1 base and J 4 bases; bases outside gene matches: 15. The CDR3 contains 18 residues. CDR3 DNA: TGTGCCAGCAGCCAAGTGTCGGGAAGCAGACTAGCCAGAGAGACCCAGTACTTC. Translated: CASSQVSGSRLARETQYF.

The CDR3 DNA reads as TGTGCCAGCAGCTTTACATCCGGGGGTGACATTCAGTACTTC. This gives the protein CASSFTSGGDIQYF. The chain couples TRBV5-6 to TRBJ2-4, with a tentative D call TRBD2 (6 bases). Trimming stripped 2 bases from V and 8 bases from J, with 14 bases between. CDR1 is SGHDT, CDR2 YYEEEE, per germline. CDR3 length: 14 residues.

This clone was found many times. The chain combines TRBV3-1 (or the pseudogene TRBV3-2) with TRBJ2-7; 13 bases line up with TRBD2. Germline V gives CDR1 LGHDT, CDR2 YNNKEL (reference sequence). The length of the CDR3 is 22 residues. Germline trimming cut 2 bases from V and 2 bases from J; bases unmatched to any gene: 21. CDR3 sequence reads: CASSQFSRRRGLAGPLTYEQYF. In DNA form, the CDR3 reads TGTGCCAGCAGCCAATTTTCACGAAGGAGGGGACTAGCGGGACCTCTGACCTACGAGCAGTACTTC.

This sequence joins TRBV7-2 and TRBJ2-2; the match to TRBD2 covers 12 bases. CDR1 is SGHTA, CDR2 FQGNSA, per germline. The CDR3 is 16 amino acids. Trimming cost V 6 bases and J 2 bases; bases outside gene matches: 4. The CDR3 nucleotides are TGTGCCAGCAGGGTAGGACTAGCGGGAAACACCGGGGAGCTGTTTTTT. Translation gives CASRVGLAGNTGELFF.